The 13 T cell receptor beta chains given below trace back to one sample, sequenced in a study of patients and donors after allogeneic stem cell transplantation. MiXCR, run by TCRdb on the RT-PCR reads, gives a single entry per CDR3 protein. The sample lists hundreds of thousands of distinct CDR3 sequences; 14% were seen once. The sequenced material came from blood, either unsorted or a sorted T cell fraction (not recorded which). These receptors originate from a human donor who was either an allogeneic HSCT recipient or a stem cell or donor lymphocyte infusion donor (not recorded which). It is not recorded whose cells these are; they may come from a transplant donor.

This clonotype was found many times. V and J are TRBV29-1 and TRBJ2-2; D not certain. V lost 7 bases and J 0 bases, leaving 6 bases between the germline ends. Germline V gives CDR1 SQVTM, CDR2 ANQGSEA. There are 12 residues in the CDR3. The CDR3 protein is CSAEPNTGELFF. The CDR3 DNA follows: TGCAGCGCCGAGCCGAACACCGGGGAGCTGTTTTTT.

This clonotype has ten or more counts. The chain carries TRBV20-1 and TRBJ2-1; 7 nucleotides align to TRBD2. This CDR3 is built from 12 residues. V gave up 7 bases and J gave up 9 bases; unmatched junction bases: 9. The germline gives CDR1 DFQATT, CDR2 SNEGSKA (reference sequence). CDR3 residues: CSVQPGGSEQFF. For the CDR3, the DNA is TGCAGTGTTCAACCGGGCGGGAGTGAGCAGTTCTTC.

The chain carries TRBV6-1 and TRBJ2-5, with 8 bases matching TRBD1. The length of the CDR3 is 15 residues. Germline lookup yields CDR1 MNHNS and CDR2 SASEGT. Germline trimming cut 6 bases from V and 5 bases from J; bases unmatched to any gene: 11. CDR3 DNA sequence: TGTGCCAGCAGACCCCCGCAGGGGGCAGGGGAGACCCAGTACTTC. Residues: CASRPPQGAGETQYF.

The chain joins TRBV20-1 to TRBJ2-1; D not resolved. Deletions cut 3 bases from V and 0 bases from J, with 9 bases between. CDR1 DFQATT and CDR2 SNEGSKA come from the germline V gene (reference sequence). This CDR3 is 14 amino acids long. CDR3 sequence reads: CSASSSSSYNEQFF. CDR3 coding DNA: TGCAGTGCTAGTTCTAGTAGCTCCTACAATGAGCAGTTCTTC.

V is TRBV14 and J is TRBJ1-1; possible D gene TRBD1, 6 bases. The CDR3 totals 14 residues. V lost 1 base and J 9 bases, leaving 15 bases between the germline ends. Germline V gene sequence: CDR1 SGHDN, CDR2 FVKESK. The DNA for the CDR3 is TGTGCCAGCAGCCAAGCGGGGGGCGGACGGCAAGCTTTCTTT. This encodes CASSQAGGGRQAFF.

The chain uses TRBV7-6 and TRBJ2-7, with D maybe TRBD2 (6 bases). V lost 5 bases and J lost 5, with 19 bases in between. There are 15 residues in the CDR3. Germline CDR1 and CDR2: SGHVS and FNYEAQ. This chain's CDR3 is CASSPGLRGLHEQYF. The CDR3, as DNA: TGTGCCAGCAGCCCGGGACTTCGGGGTCTCCACGAGCAGTACTTC.

This clonotype was observed at least ten times. The chain uses TRBV5-6 and TRBJ2-2; D is uncertain. The CDR3 contains 14 residues. In germline, CDR1 is SGHDT, CDR2 YYEEEE. Between the trimmed V and J ends, which lost 5 bases and 3 bases, there was a span of 11 bases. The CDR3 reads CASRPLGHTGELFF. In DNA, the CDR3 is TGTGCCAGCAGGCCGCTAGGACACACCGGGGAGCTGTTTTTT.

This clonotype was seen a handful of times. The chain uses TRBV18 and TRBJ2-7, with TRBD2 matching 7 bases. CDR3 length: 14 amino acids. V was clipped by 3 bases and J by 2 bases; unmatched bases: 4. CDR1 and CDR2 (germline): KGHSH, LQKENI. CDR3 bases: TGTGCCAGCTCACCGTCTAGCGGCCCCTACGAGCAGTACTTC. Amino acid sequence: CASSPSSGPYEQYF.

This clonotype was found a few times. The DNA is left out, because the CDR3 cannot be placed on it with certainty; the CDR3 is given as TCRdb lists it. The V and J genes are TRBV21-1 and TRBJ2-7; whether TRBD1, the table's D call, matches the DNA was not checked. TRBV21-1 is recorded as a pseudogene. The CDR3 has 15 residues if both end residues are counted. The CDR3 is CASSKVGRGSDEQYF.

This sequence joins TRBV7-2 and TRBJ2-3, with TRBD1 as a possible D gene (7 bases). Trimming removed 5 bases from V and 3 bases from J, with 18 bases in between. Germline-derived CDR1 and CDR2 are SGHTA and FQGNSA. The CDR3 runs to 16 residues. CDR3 amino acids: CASSLRVPGGTDTQYF. CDR3 DNA sequence: TGTGCCAGCAGCCTTAGGGTCCCAGGGGGGACAGATACGCAGTATTTT.

This clonotype was counted only a few times. The rearrangement uses TRBV11-2 and TRBJ2-2; TRBD1 matches 9 bases. Unmatched junction bases numbered 5, after V lost 6 bases and J lost 6 bases. CDR1 and CDR2 (germline): SGHAT, FQNNGV. The length of the CDR3 is 14 residues. The DNA for the CDR3 is TGTGCCAGCAGTTTTGACAGGGGGGCCGGGGAGCTGTTTTTT. This sequence encodes CASSFDRGAGELFF.

This clonotype occurred many times. The CDR3 is CASSDGTYSSYNSPLHF. In DNA form, the CDR3 reads TGTGCCAGCAGTGATGGTACATACAGCTCCTATAATTCACCCCTCCACTTT. The chain combines TRBV2 with TRBJ1-6; the D is unclear. Germline V gene data show CDR1 as SNHLY and CDR2 as FYNNEI. V was trimmed by 3 bases and J by 0 bases, leaving 12 bases between them. The CDR3 is made up of 17 amino acids.

This clonotype turned up a few times. The rearrangement uses TRBV6-2 or TRBV6-3 and TRBJ1-5; D is possibly TRBD1 (6 bases). Germline assignment: CDR1 MNHEY and CDR2 SVGEGT. Trimming removed 6 bases from V and 2 bases from J, with 14 bases in between. The CDR3 runs 15 residues. CDR3 nucleotide sequence: TGTGCCAGCAGAACCAGGGGAGGGGGCAATCAGCCCCAGCATTTT. This translates into CASRTRGGGNQPQHF.